The 27 T cell receptor beta chains below all came from one sample that was sequenced in a study of cytomegalovirus exposure and HLA in healthy donors (dated by TCRdb to about 2017). Library generation was performed with the immunoSEQ multiplex PCR assay. In TCRdb, the immuneACCESS table is reduced to in-frame sequences with V and J assigned. These tables do not hold every clone; where another copy was compared, an unresolved V gene accounts for under half, and the others remain unexplained. In this sample the table shows some 49,000 clones, approximately 95% of which occur a single time. Clones ranked in the top ten supply 7.8% of the sample. The sequenced material came from PBMCs. The receptors shown here come from a woman aged 18-29 years in good health and CMV-seropositive.

This chain connects TRBV10-3 to TRBJ2-3; the match to TRBD2 covers 13 bases. This CDR3 has 15 residues. Germline CDR1 is ENHRY and CDR2 is SYGVKD. V dropped 6 bases and J dropped 6; count of bases not matched to a gene: 6. DNA for the CDR3: TGTGCCATCAGAGGACTAGCGGGGGCGGAGGATACGCAGTATTTT. Protein: CAIRGLAGAEDTQYF.

The rearrangement joins TRBV4-2 to TRBJ1-1; no definite D call. V dropped 0 bases and J dropped 3 bases, with 17 bases sitting between them. The CDR3 runs to 17 residues. Looked up from germline, CDR1 is LGHNA and CDR2 is YNFKEQ. The CDR3 region is CASSQERLQFGDTEAFF. CDR3 bases: TGTGCCAGCAGCCAAGAAAGATTGCAGTTCGGAGACACTGAAGCTTTCTTT.

The chain recombines TRBV28 with TRBJ1-4, with 12 nucleotides matching TRBD1. The CDR3 extends over 15 amino acids. The germline CDR1 and CDR2 sequences are MDHEN and SYDVKM. V gave up 2 bases and J gave up 8 bases; unmatched junction bases: 3. The CDR3, as DNA: TGTGCCAGCAGTTTAGGTGGGACAGGGGGCGAAAAACTGTTTTTT. Its translation is CASSLGGTGGEKLFF.

The CDR3 DNA reads as TGCGCCAGTCGACTAGCGGGACCTAATGAGCAGTTCTTC. Its translation is CASRLAGPNEQFF. The rearrangement joins TRBV5-1 to TRBJ2-1; 11 bases fit TRBD2. This CDR3 has 13 amino acids. Trimming took 8 bases from V and 7 from J; bases not matched to a gene: 5. The V gene's germline CDR1 is SGHRS and CDR2 YFSETQ.

The rearrangement joins TRBV6-4 to TRBJ1-3; a possible D gene is TRBD1 (6 bases). The germline V and J ends were trimmed by 7 bases and 3 bases, with 19 bases remaining between them. Germline loops: CDR1 MRHNA, CDR2 SNTAGT. The CDR3 is 16 amino acids. The CDR3 DNA follows: TGTGCCAGCACCCGGACAGTCTTATCTAGTGGAAACACCATATATTTT. Its translation: CASTRTVLSSGNTIYF.

The chain carries TRBV18 and TRBJ2-1, with TRBD2 matching 7 bases. Per the germline V gene, CDR1 is KGHSH and CDR2 is LQKENI. Trimming removed 1 base from V and 6 bases from J; junction bases left unmatched: 0. The CDR3 contains 13 residues. This chain's CDR3 is CASSPLAGNEQFF. The CDR3 DNA follows: TGTGCCAGCTCACCACTAGCGGGCAATGAGCAGTTCTTC.

This sequence joins TRBV19 and TRBJ2-7, with TRBD2 identical over 7 bases. The CDR3 is 15 residues long. J gave up 3 bases and V 4 bases, and 9 bases lay outside the gene matches. In germline, CDR1 is LNHDA, CDR2 SQIVND (reference sequence). CDR3 in DNA: TGTGCCAGTAGTAACGAAAGGACTAGTGTCTACGAGCAGTACTTC. Translating it yields CASSNERTSVYEQYF.

The chain uses TRBV5-5 and TRBJ1-2; tentatively, D is TRBD1 (6 bases). V dropped 0 bases and J dropped 2 bases, with 11 bases sitting between them. Germline values: CDR1 SGHKS, CDR2 YYEKEE (reference sequence). This CDR3 comprises 15 residues. As DNA, the CDR3 is TGTGCCAGCAGCTTGGTCCCAGGGGCAAACTATGGCTACACCTTC. It translates to CASSLVPGANYGYTF. Variable domain in full (rest from reference TRBV5-5 and TRBJ1-2): DAGVTQSPTHLIKTRGQQVTLRCSPISGHKSVSWYQQVLGQGPQFIFQYYEKEERGRGNFPDRFSARQFPNYSSELNVNALLLGDSALYLCASSLVPGANYGYTFGSGTRLTVV.

The V call is TRBV28, the J call TRBJ1-2; TRBD1 might be the D (6 bases). V lost 6 bases and J lost 8, with 16 bases in between. Germline V gives CDR1 MDHEN, CDR2 SYDVKM. The CDR3 has 13 amino acids. The CDR3 reads CASRSQGNGGYTF. In nucleotides, the CDR3 is TGTGCCAGCAGGTCACAGGGAAATGGGGGCTACACCTTC.

The rearrangement uses TRBV7-9 and TRBJ1-1, with 7 bases aligning to TRBD1. From germline, CDR1 is SEHNR and CDR2 FQNEAQ (reference sequence). J was trimmed by 6 bases and V by 5 bases; bases with no gene match: 15. The CDR3 loop spans 16 amino acids. CDR3 region: CASSRTEGARWAEAFF. As DNA, the CDR3 is TGTGCCAGCAGCCGCACCGAGGGGGCGAGGTGGGCTGAAGCTTTCTTT.

The chain recombines TRBV7-3 with TRBJ2-1; the match to TRBD2 covers 14 bases. This CDR3 has 17 amino acids. The V segment lost 5 bases and the J segment 3 bases; nucleotides outside the gene matches: 6. CDR1 SGHTA and CDR2 FQGTGA come from the germline V gene. CDR3 residues: CASSPGLAGANYNEQFF. The CDR3 coding sequence is TGTGCCAGCAGCCCGGGACTAGCGGGAGCAAACTACAATGAGCAGTTCTTC.

V is TRBV5-1 and J is TRBJ1-2; 7 positions match TRBD1. This CDR3 region has 14 residues. After removal of 2 bases from V and 8 bases from J, the junction contained 9 bases not matched to a gene. Germline assignment: CDR1 SGHRS and CDR2 YFSETQ. The CDR3 DNA follows: TGCGCCAGCAGCTTCCGGGACAGTATCGACGGCTACACCTTC. It specifies CASSFRDSIDGYTF.

CDR3 residues: CSVDGHPTYNEQFF. CDR3 nucleotides: TGCAGCGTTGATGGACACCCGACCTACAATGAGCAGTTCTTC. This chain links TRBV29-1 with TRBJ2-1, with D perhaps matching TRBD1 (5 bases). Germline CDR1 is SQVTM and CDR2 is ANQGSEA. The CDR3 length is 14 residues. V was pared by 3 bases and J by 2 bases, with 11 bases between.

The chain employs TRBV28 and TRBJ1-1; no clear D gene. CDR3 length equals 11 residues. The ends were cut back, 6 bases at V and 9 bases at J, with 11 bases in the middle. Germline CDR1 reads MDHEN; CDR2 reads SYDVKM. CDR3 residues: CASRPPGQAFF. The CDR3 region has the DNA TGTGCCAGCAGGCCACCCGGTCAAGCTTTCTTT.

V and J are TRBV7-8 and TRBJ2-7, with 12 bases fitting TRBD2. The germline V gene has CDR1 SGHVS and CDR2 FQNEAQ. CDR3 size: 17 residues. The ends lost 5 bases at V and 1 base at J; junction bases unmatched: 9. The CDR3, as DNA: TGTGCCAGCAGCGAGAAGACTAGCGGGAGTGAATCCTACGAGCAGTACTTC. Its protein product is CASSEKTSGSESYEQYF.

CDR3 sequence reads: CASSLIQGAPGYTF. The CDR3 region has the DNA TGTGCCAGCAGTTTAATACAGGGGGCTCCTGGCTACACCTTC. V and J are TRBV27 and TRBJ1-2; 9 bases map to TRBD1. The germline V gene has CDR1 MNHEY and CDR2 SMNVEV (reference sequence). V lost 2 bases and J lost 7; bases outside the gene matches: 5. There are 14 residues in the CDR3.

This clone was detected only once. This chain joins TRBV6-5 and TRBJ2-7, with D perhaps TRBD1 (6 bases). Per the germline V gene, CDR1 is MNHEY and CDR2 is SVGAGI. Trimming stripped 8 bases from V and 2 bases from J, with 16 bases between. This CDR3 spans 14 amino acids. The CDR3 reads CASSRTVLTYEQYF. The CDR3 nucleotides read TGTGCCAGCTCGCGGACAGTCCTAACCTACGAGCAGTACTTC.

V and J are TRBV27 and TRBJ2-6; TRBD1 might be the D (5 bases). From germline, CDR1 is MNHEY and CDR2 SMNVEV (reference sequence). This CDR3 has 19 residues. V was pared by 1 base and J by 4 bases, with 20 bases between. The CDR3 sequence is CASSLYPQGGLGGANVLTF. The CDR3 bases are TGTGCCAGCAGTTTATACCCCCAGGGTGGTCTGGGAGGGGCCAACGTCCTGACTTTC.

The genes are TRBV19 and TRBJ1-5, with D perhaps matching TRBD1 (5 bases). This CDR3 comprises 15 residues. The V end was cut by 5 bases, the J end by 6 bases, with 17 bases between. Germline CDR1 and CDR2: LNHDA and SQIVND (reference sequence). The CDR3 reads CASSVRPGGGQPQHF. The CDR3 DNA is TGTGCCAGTAGTGTACGACCCGGGGGGGGTCAGCCCCAGCATTTT.

The chain recombines TRBV18 with TRBJ1-1; perhaps TRBD1 as D (5 bases). Germline-derived CDR1 and CDR2 are KGHSH and LQKENI. Trimming cost V 1 base and J 5 bases, with 8 bases left between them. This CDR3 is built from 13 residues. The CDR3 spells CASSPLRGTEAFF. The CDR3 region has the DNA TGTGCCAGCTCACCACTGCGGGGGACTGAAGCTTTCTTT. The full variable domain, rest sourced from reference TRBV18 and TRBJ1-1, is NAGVMQNPRHLVRRRGQEARLRCSPMKGHSHVYWYRQLPEEGLKFMVYLQKENIIDESGMPKERFSAEFPKEGPSILRIQQVVRGDSAAYFCASSPLRGTEAFFGQGTRLTVV.

The chain uses TRBV5-4 and TRBJ2-7; 9 nucleotides line up with TRBD1. Germline V gene lookup returns CDR1 SGHNT and CDR2 YYREEE (reference sequence). There are 13 residues in the CDR3. Trimming took 1 base from V and 5 from J; bases not matched to a gene: 1. The CDR3 bases are TGTGCCAGCAGCTTGACAGGGGGCAACGAGCAGTACTTC. Protein product: CASSLTGGNEQYF. The full variable domain, rest sourced from reference TRBV5-4 and TRBJ2-7, is ETGVTQSPTHLIKTRGQQVTLRCSSQSGHNTVSWYQQALGQGPQFIFQYYREEENGRGNFPPRFSGLQFPNYSSELNVNALELDDSALYLCASSLTGGNEQYFGPGTRLTVT.

The rearrangement uses TRBV7-9 and TRBJ2-2; 8 bases are a match to TRBD1. The CDR3 consists of 15 residues. CDR1 and CDR2 from the germline V gene are SEHNR and FQNEAQ (reference sequence). The junction had 6 bases not matched to a gene; V was cut back by 5 bases and J by 4 bases. In nucleotides, the CDR3 is TGTGCCAGCAGCCGTACAGGGGGAGGCACCGGGGAGCTGTTTTTT. It yields the protein CASSRTGGGTGELFF.

The chain uses TRBV7-8 and TRBJ1-2, with 10 bases fitting TRBD1. Germline CDR1 is SGHVS and CDR2 is FQNEAQ. V lost 0 bases, J lost 3 bases, and 4 bases stayed unmatched. The CDR3 has 16 amino acids. The CDR3 loop reads CASSLATGTGDYGYTF. CDR3 nucleotide sequence: TGTGCCAGCAGCTTAGCCACCGGGACAGGGGACTATGGCTACACCTTC.

CDR3 region: CASSSGTSVDTQYF. CDR3 DNA sequence: TGTGCCAGCAGTTCCGGGACTAGCGTGGATACGCAGTATTTT. The rearrangement joins TRBV6-4 to TRBJ2-3; 10 nucleotides line up with TRBD2. Germline CDR1 MRHNA, CDR2 SNTAGT. The CDR3 sequence is 14 residues long. The V gene end was trimmed by 5 bases and the J gene end by 6 bases; junction bases not matched to a gene: 5.

The chain employs TRBV29-1 and TRBJ1-2; TRBD1 matches at 8 bases. Germline CDR1 reads SQVTM; CDR2 reads ANQGSEA. CDR3 length equals 15 residues. With 0 bases clipped from V and 5 bases from J, the junction kept 8 bases outside the gene matches. As DNA, the CDR3 is TGCAGCGTTGAAGACCCCAGGGGGCCCGGGTATGGCTACACCTTC. Translation: CSVEDPRGPGYGYTF. Based on the CDR3 plus reference TRBV29-1 and TRBJ1-2, the full variable domain is SAVISQKPSRDICQRGTSLTIQCQVDSQVTMMFWYRQQPGQSLTLIATANQGSEATYESGFVIDKFPISRPNLTFSTLTVSNMSPEDSSIYLCSVEDPRGPGYGYTFGSGTRLTVV.

The J gene is TRBJ1-1, the V gene TRBV11-3; 7 bases align to TRBD1. This CDR3 is built from 14 residues. The germline V gene encodes CDR1 SGHNT and CDR2 YENEEA. Trimming took 3 bases from V and 5 from J; bases not matched to a gene: 6. The CDR3 DNA reads as TGTGCCAGCAGCTTGAGACAGGGAAGGACTGAAGCTTTCTTT. The encoded protein is CASSLRQGRTEAFF. The full variable domain, in which reference TRBV11-3 and TRBJ1-1 provide the parts outside the CDR3, is EAGVVQSPRYKIIEKKQPVAFWCNPISGHNTLYWYLQNLGQGPELLIRYENEEAVDDSQLPKDRFSAERLKGVDSTLKIQPAELGDSAVYLCASSLRQGRTEAFFGQGTRLTVV.

The V call is TRBV15, the J call TRBJ2-7; TRBD2 matches at 11 bases. The germline V gene has CDR1 LNHNV and CDR2 YYDKDF (reference sequence). The V segment lost 5 bases and the J segment 9 bases; nucleotides outside the gene matches: 12. The CDR3 consists of 15 residues. CDR3 in amino acids: CATSGGLAGTGGQYF. The CDR3 DNA sequence: TGTGCCACCAGCGGAGGACTAGCGGGTACCGGAGGGCAGTACTTC. Variable domain in full (rest from reference TRBV15 and TRBJ2-7): DAMVIQNPRYQVTQFGKPVTLSCSQTLNHNVMYWYQQKSSQAPKLLFHYYDKDFNNEADTPDNFQSRRPNTSFCFLDIRSPGLGDTAMYLCATSGGLAGTGGQYFGPGTRLTVT.